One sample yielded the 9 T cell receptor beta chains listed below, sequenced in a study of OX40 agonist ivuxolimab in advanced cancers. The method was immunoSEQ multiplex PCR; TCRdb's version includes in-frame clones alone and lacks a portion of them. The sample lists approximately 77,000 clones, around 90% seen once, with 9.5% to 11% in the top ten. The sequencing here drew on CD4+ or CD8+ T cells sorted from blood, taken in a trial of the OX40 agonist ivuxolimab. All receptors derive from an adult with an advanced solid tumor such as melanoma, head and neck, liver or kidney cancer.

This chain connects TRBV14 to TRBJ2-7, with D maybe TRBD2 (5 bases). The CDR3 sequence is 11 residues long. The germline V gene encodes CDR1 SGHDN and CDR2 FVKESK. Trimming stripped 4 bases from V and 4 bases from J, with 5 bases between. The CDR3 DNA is TGTGCCAGCAGCCCGGGGTACGAGCAGTACTTC. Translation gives CASSPGYEQYF.

The CDR3 here is CASSYSTGERWNEQFF. The CDR3 bases are TGTGCCAGCAGTTACTCGACCGGGGAGAGATGGAATGAGCAGTTCTTC. This sequence joins TRBV6-5 and TRBJ2-1, with D perhaps matching TRBD2 (5 bases). The CDR3 loop spans 16 amino acids. The V end was cut by 0 bases, the J end by 7 bases, with 16 bases between. Per the germline V gene, CDR1 is MNHEY and CDR2 is SVGAGI.

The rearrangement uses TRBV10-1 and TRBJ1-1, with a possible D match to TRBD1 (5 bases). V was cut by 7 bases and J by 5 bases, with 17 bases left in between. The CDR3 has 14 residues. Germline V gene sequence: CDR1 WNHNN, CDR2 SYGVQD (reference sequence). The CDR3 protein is CASTLGHGGTEAFF. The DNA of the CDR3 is TGCGCCAGCACCCTCGGACACGGTGGGACTGAAGCTTTCTTT.

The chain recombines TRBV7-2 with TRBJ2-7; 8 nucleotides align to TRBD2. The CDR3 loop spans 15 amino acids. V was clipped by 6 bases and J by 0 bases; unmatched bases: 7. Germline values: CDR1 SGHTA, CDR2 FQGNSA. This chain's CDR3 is CASRPLAVSSYEQYF. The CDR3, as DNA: TGTGCCAGCAGACCACTAGCGGTTTCCTCCTACGAGCAGTACTTC.

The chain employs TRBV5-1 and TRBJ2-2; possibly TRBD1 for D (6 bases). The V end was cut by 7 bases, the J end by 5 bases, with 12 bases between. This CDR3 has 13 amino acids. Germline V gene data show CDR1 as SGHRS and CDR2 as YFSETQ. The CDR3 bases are TGCGCCAGCCGCGACCAGGGGACCGGGGAGCTGTTTTTT. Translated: CASRDQGTGELFF.

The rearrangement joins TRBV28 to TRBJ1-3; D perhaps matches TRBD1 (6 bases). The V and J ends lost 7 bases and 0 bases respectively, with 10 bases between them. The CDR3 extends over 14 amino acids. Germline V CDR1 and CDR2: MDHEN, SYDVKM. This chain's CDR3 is CASINRVSGNTIYF. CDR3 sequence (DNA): TGTGCCAGCATTAACAGGGTCTCTGGAAACACCATATATTTT.

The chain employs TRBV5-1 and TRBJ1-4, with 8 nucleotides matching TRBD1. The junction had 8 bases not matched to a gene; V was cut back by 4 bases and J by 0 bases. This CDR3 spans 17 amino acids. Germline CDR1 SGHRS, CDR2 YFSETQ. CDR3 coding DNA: TGCGCCAGCAGCGTACAGGGGGGCCGTGCAACTAATGAAAAACTGTTTTTT. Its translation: CASSVQGGRATNEKLFF.

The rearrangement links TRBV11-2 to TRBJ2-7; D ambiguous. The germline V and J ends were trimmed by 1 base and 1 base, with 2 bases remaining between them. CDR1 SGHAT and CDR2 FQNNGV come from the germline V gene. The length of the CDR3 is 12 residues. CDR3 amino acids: CASSLGSYEQYF. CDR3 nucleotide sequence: TGTGCCAGCAGCTTAGGGTCCTACGAGCAGTACTTC.

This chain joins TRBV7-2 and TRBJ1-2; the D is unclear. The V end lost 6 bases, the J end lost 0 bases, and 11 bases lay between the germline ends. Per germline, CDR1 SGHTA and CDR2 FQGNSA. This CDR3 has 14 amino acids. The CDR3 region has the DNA TGTGCCAGCAGTTACAGCCCGACTAACTATGGCTACACCTTC. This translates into CASSYSPTNYGYTF.